Sequencing of this T cell receptor (beta chain) was carried out in a study of control samples from healthy donors and cancer patients (dated by TCRdb to 2020 to 2021). The library was obtained by the immunoSEQ multiplex PCR assay. This is the immuneACCESS table as TCRdb keeps it, with only in-frame sequences that have V and J called. A part of the clones is gone; compared with another copy, unresolved V genes explain less than half, and the rest is unexplained. For this sample the table gives about 160,000 clones, of which about 90% were detected only once. Of the sample, approximately 12% is held by the ten largest clones. As concerns this clone: Its recognized antigen is unknown. Qualities for individual bases were not recorded, and no much larger clone is one base off.

From cysteine to phenylalanine, the CDR3 is 12 amino acids long. Of all the DNA, just the CDR3 is kept, 36 bases in frame from base 1. The germline V gene provides CDR1 SQVTM and CDR2 ANQGSEA. The germline ends are 9 bases apart after V is trimmed by 3 bases and J by 4 bases. Sequenced input: blood. The clonotype originates from a man younger than 45 in good health. The rearranged segments are TRBV29-1 and TRBJ1-1; the D segment cannot be called with confidence. CDR3 reads: CSVELQFTEAFF. The nucleotide sequence is given as TGCAGCGTTGAGTTACAGTTCACTGAAGCTTTCTTT.